This T cell receptor (beta chain) emerged from a study of CD8 T cells in ankylosing spondylitis. Study findings and constraints: Prior literature has documented some motif variants in synovial fluid and blood from reactive arthritis. Clones tied to disease were said to be significantly enriched in matched ankylosing spondylitis synovial fluid. Relatively rare in peripheral blood, disease-linked clones were also CD8+. Eight or nine highly homologous variants made up a TCR beta motif that seemed to typify ankylosing spondylitis blood.

A few counts support this clonotype. Antigen specificity is unknown. V lost 6 bases, J lost 1 base, and 18 bases lay in between. Germline V gene data show CDR1 as MNHEY and CDR2 as SVGEGT. CDR3 length: 16 residues. By quantitative 5'-RACE with molecular barcodes, the TCR beta libraries were made. Each CDR3 protein gets one entry after TCRdb re-called the 5' RACE reads with MiXCR. The data contain about 220,000 distinct CDR3 sequences, more than 5.5% of them seen just once; the ten biggest clones take up approximately 15%. V gene TRBV6-2 or TRBV6-3 combines with J gene TRBJ1-1; D possibly corresponds to TRBD1 (5 bases). This sequence was found in a male donor with ankylosing spondylitis. What was sequenced was blood, either unsorted or a sorted T cell fraction (not recorded which). The CDR3 sequence is CASRRLLQVGNTEAFF. The CDR3 DNA follows: TGTGCCAGCAGACGACTCTTACAGGTTGGGAACACTGAAGCTTTCTTT.